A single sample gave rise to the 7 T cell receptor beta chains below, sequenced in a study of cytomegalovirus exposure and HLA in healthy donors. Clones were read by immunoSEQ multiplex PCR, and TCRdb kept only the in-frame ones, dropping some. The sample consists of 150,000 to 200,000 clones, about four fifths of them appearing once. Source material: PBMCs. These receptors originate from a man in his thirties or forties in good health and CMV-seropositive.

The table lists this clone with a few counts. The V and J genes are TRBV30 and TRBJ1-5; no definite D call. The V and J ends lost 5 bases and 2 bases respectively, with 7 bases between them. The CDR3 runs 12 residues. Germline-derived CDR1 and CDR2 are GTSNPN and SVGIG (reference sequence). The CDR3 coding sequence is TGTGCCTGGTCCGCAGGCAATCAGCCCCAGCATTTT. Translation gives CAWSAGNQPQHF.

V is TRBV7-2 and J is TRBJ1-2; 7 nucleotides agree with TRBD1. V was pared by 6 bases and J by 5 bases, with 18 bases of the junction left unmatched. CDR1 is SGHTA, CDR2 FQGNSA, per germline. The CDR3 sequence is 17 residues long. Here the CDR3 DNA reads TGTGCCAGCAGTTATGGACAGGTGGGATCAGGCCTATATGGCTACACCTTC. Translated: CASSYGQVGSGLYGYTF.

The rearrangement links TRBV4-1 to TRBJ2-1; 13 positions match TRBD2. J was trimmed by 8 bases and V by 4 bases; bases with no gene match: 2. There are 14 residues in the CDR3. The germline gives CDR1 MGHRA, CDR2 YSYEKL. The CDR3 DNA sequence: TGCGCCAGCAGCCGAACTAGCGGGAGGGATGAGCAGTTCTTC. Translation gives CASSRTSGRDEQFF.

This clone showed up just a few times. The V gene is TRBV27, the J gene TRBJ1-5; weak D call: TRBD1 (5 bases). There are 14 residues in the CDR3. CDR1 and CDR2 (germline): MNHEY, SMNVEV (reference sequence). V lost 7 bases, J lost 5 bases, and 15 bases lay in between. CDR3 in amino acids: CASTLAGGHQPQHF. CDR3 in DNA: TGTGCCAGCACGTTAGCGGGGGGACATCAGCCCCAGCATTTT.

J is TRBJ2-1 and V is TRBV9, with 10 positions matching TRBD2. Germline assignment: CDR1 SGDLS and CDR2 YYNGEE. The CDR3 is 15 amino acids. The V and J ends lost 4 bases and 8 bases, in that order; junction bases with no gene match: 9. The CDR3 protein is CASSPSGGAGDEQFF. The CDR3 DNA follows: TGTGCCAGCAGCCCCAGCGGGGGGGCAGGAGATGAGCAGTTCTTC.

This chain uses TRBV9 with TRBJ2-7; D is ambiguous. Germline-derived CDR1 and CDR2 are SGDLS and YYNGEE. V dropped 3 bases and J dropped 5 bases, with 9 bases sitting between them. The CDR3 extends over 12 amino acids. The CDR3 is CASSGRHHEQYF. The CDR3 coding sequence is TGTGCCAGCAGCGGCAGGCACCACGAGCAGTACTTC.

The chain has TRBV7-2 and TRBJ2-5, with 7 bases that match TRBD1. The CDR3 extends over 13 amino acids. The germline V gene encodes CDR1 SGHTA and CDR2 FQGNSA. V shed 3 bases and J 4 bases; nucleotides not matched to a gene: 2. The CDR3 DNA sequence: TGTGCCAGCAGCTTGACAGGGCTAGAGACCCAGTACTTC. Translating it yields CASSLTGLETQYF.